What follows are 3 T cell receptor beta chains derived from one specimen sequenced in a study of control samples from healthy donors and cancer patients. The data were produced by immunoSEQ multiplex PCR, yet TCRdb's version contains in-frame clones alone and is incomplete. The table lists roughly 69,000 clones, around 80% of them singletons. Sequencing used blood. All receptors come from a man in his sixties in good health.

The chain recombines TRBV11-2 with TRBJ2-7; D is undetermined. Looked up from germline, CDR1 is SGHAT and CDR2 is FQNNGV. The ends were cut back, 1 base at V and 1 base at J, with 5 bases in the middle. The CDR3 is 13 residues long. DNA for the CDR3: TGTGCCAGCAGCTTAGTAGCATCCTACGAGCAGTACTTC. Translation gives CASSLVASYEQYF.

V gene TRBV6-5 combines with J gene TRBJ2-7; D unclear. The CDR3 has 15 amino acids. Germline CDR1 is MNHEY and CDR2 is SVGAGI. Between the trimmed V and J ends, which lost 7 bases and 5 bases, there was a span of 21 bases. CDR3 protein: CASILNRPRVDEQYF. CDR3 in DNA: TGTGCCAGCATCCTAAACCGTCCACGGGTCGACGAGCAGTACTTC.

The chain joins TRBV18 to TRBJ2-1; 7 nucleotides line up with TRBD2. J gave up 14 bases and V 4 bases, and 11 bases lay outside the gene matches. The CDR3 runs 13 residues. Germline assignment: CDR1 KGHSH and CDR2 LQKENI. CDR3: CASSRTRTIQKFF. CDR3 coding DNA: TGTGCCAGCTCACGGACTAGGACGATCCAAAAGTTCTTC.